The rows below give T cell receptor beta chains drawn from one sample of a study of graft-versus-host responses after intestinal transplantation. The method was immunoSEQ multiplex PCR; TCRdb's version includes in-frame clones alone and lacks a portion of them. Seen here are approximately 17,000 clones, 82% observed once, and the top ten hold about 6.1%. Sequences were derived from ileum tissue, sampled 17 days after transplant. All receptors come from a human patient who received an intestinal transplant, so some T cells may come from the graft donor. CDR3s include the opening cysteine and the closing phenylalanine or tryptophan. The D gene is left open where the match is weak. The listing skips clone size in some rows; elsewhere it reads once, few, many or a size class.

clone size,D gene,J gene,V gene,CDR3 protein,CDR3 DNA
.,TRBD1,TRBJ2-7,TRBV29-1,CSVEGTGDYEQYF,TGCAGCGTTGAAGGGACAGGGGACTACGAGCAGTACTTC
.,.,TRBJ1-4,TRBV15,CATSKRTNEKLFF,TGTGCCACCAGCAAACGGACTAATGAAAAACTGTTTTTT
.,.,TRBJ2-7,TRBV21-1,CASSEGGTEGSYEQYF,TGTGCCAGCAGCGAAGGTGGGACAGAGGGGAGCTACGAGCAGTACTTC
.,.,TRBJ2-7,TRBV6-6,CASSYSIGVEQYF,TGTGCCAGCAGTTACTCGATCGGGGTCGAGCAGTACTTC
.,.,TRBJ2-7,TRBV6-1,CASSETQGISYEQYF,TGTGCCAGCAGTGAAACCCAGGGGATATCCTACGAGCAGTACTTC
.,.,TRBJ1-2,TRBV29-1,CSVESRKDYGYTF,TGCAGCGTTGAAAGCAGGAAGGACTATGGCTACACCTTC
once,TRBD2,TRBJ2-1,TRBV13,CASSLEGLAGSSYNEQFF,TGTGCCAGCAGCTTAGAAGGACTAGCGGGGAGCTCCTACAATGAGCAGTTCTTC
.,TRBD2,TRBJ2-2,TRBV30,CALTSGSATGELFF,TGTGCCTTGACTAGCGGGAGTGCCACCGGGGAGCTGTTTTTT
.,.,TRBJ1-2,TRBV4-2,CASSLSHRAYGYTF,TGTGCCAGCAGCTTATCCCACAGGGCCTATGGCTACACCTTC
.,TRBD1,TRBJ2-3,TRBV27,CASSIQGITSTDTQYF,TGTGCCAGCAGTATACAGGGGATTACCAGCACAGATACGCAGTATTTT
.,.,TRBJ1-2,TRBV6-5,CASTLGGPYGYTF,TGTGCCAGCACCCTCGGAGGGCCCTATGGCTACACCTTC
.,.,TRBJ2-2,TRBV30,CAWSAGGTNTGELFF,TGTGCCTGGAGTGCGGGGGGCACCAACACCGGGGAGCTGTTTTTT
few,.,TRBJ2-7,TRBV4-3,CASSQREDRPQYF,TGCGCCAGCAGCCAAAGAGAAGATAGACCGCAGTACTTC
.,.,TRBJ1-5,TRBV28,CASTDRENQPQHF,TGTGCCAGCACGGACAGAGAAAATCAGCCCCAGCATTTT
.,.,TRBJ1-1,TRBV27,CASSVIGRPYEAFF,TGTGCCAGCAGTGTAATAGGGAGACCTTATGAAGCTTTCTTT
.,.,TRBJ2-5,TRBV4-1,CASSQEVWWGTETQYF,TGCGCCAGCAGCCAAGAAGTGTGGTGGGGGACGGAGACCCAGTACTTC
.,TRBD1,TRBJ1-6,TRBV28,CASSLTGQSNSPLHF,TGTGCCAGCAGTTTGACAGGGCAGAGTAATTCACCCCTCCACTTT
few,.,TRBJ2-7,TRBV5-6,CASSLYGSAYEQYF,TGTGCCAGCAGCTTGTACGGGTCTGCCTACGAGCAGTACTTC